Listed below are T cell receptor beta chains from one sample, sequenced in a study of blood T cell repertoires in COVID-19. Clones were read by immunoSEQ multiplex PCR, and TCRdb kept only the in-frame ones, dropping some. The sample lists about 49,000 clones, roughly four fifths occurring once. Material for sequencing was peripheral blood. The receptors come from a woman aged 55-70 years with acute or convalescent COVID-19. CDR3s leave out the opening cysteine and the closing phenylalanine or tryptophan. A clone size is listed for some rows: how often the clone was seen (once, few, many), or a class if it is expanded.

len,abundance,v_gene,CDR3aa
14,-,TRBV10-3,AISGSSGISYNEQF
13,-,TRBV10-3,AISESRDRAYEQY
11,-,TRBV14,ASSQAGRQEAF
15,-,TRBV4-1,ASSQDRSLAGGYEQY
13,-,TRBV6-1,ASSEQTGPTYEQY
12,-,TRBV14,ASSQFTGGYGYT
12,few,TRBV30,AWSANRVRSGYT
12,-,TRBV2,ASSERGYNEKLF
12,-,TRBV27,ASSLEGGNQPQH
12,-,TRBV5-1,ASSVNSGSYGYT
11,-,TRBV12-3/TRBV12-4,ASSPLEEAEQF
14,few,TRBV28,ASSINPGTANTEAF
12,-,TRBV6-6,ASGGGGDNQPQH
14,few,TRBV7-7,ASSLAGGRASNEQF
13,once,TRBV28,ASRQTLSGGNTIY
13,-,TRBV5-1,ASSSGLAVTDTQY
13,-,TRBV13,ASSSTGGANTEAF
12,-,TRBV2,ASSAEGVGSPLH
10,-,TRBV7-9,ASSPPVSKAF
13,-,TRBV6-5,ASSPGGGLNTEAF
15,-,TRBV18,ASSPPGLARDRDTQY
11,-,TRBV4-2,ASSQEEGEKLF
14,-,TRBV7-9,ASTHPDRAGGNTIY
11,-,TRBV7-6,ASSSSTGNTIY
12,few,TRBV3-1/TRBV3-2,ASRPGTDNYGYT
14,-,TRBV6-5,ASSYGAGSYNSPLH
11,-,TRBV24-1,ATSDYNSYEQY
9,once,TRBV19,ASGGGTEAF
13,-,TRBV5-5,ASSLVWGPNYGYT
12,-,TRBV6-5,ASTSVGGNTEAF
14,-,TRBV14,ASSQDSTGQNYGYT
15,-,TRBV5-4,ASSLAGGRFWDTEAF
11,-,TRBV7-3,ASSTDRGYEQY
15,-,TRBV15,ATSSVGQGRFQETQY
12,-,TRBV6-1,ASSDVQGALGYT
12,-,TRBV19,ASSGQGYNQPQH
13,-,TRBV5-1,ASRDTGLLTGELF
13,-,TRBV5-1,ASSLGQQSYNEQF
13,-,TRBV5-4,ASSLVGTANTEAF
14,-,TRBV10-2,ASRGPLAGSYNEQF
12,-,TRBV15,ATSRDRVRYGYT
12,-,TRBV5-5,ASSSDRAGETQY
13,-,TRBV19,ASSIGTGRSYEQY
14,-,TRBV27,ASSLSGTHSYNEQF
9,-,TRBV5-1,ASSFGEKLF
14,-,TRBV2,ASSLIPGRGEYGYT
11,once,TRBV4-2,ASSQNRAGELF
14,-,TRBV9,ASSLREGGTNEKLF
13,-,TRBV5-1,ASSLGQGYNQPQH
14,-,TRBV7-6,ASSLRTSGSPETQY
13,few,TRBV19,ASSIDSGHGETQY
10,-,TRBV30,AWGQVSSPLH
16,-,TRBV7-8,ASSLGPTGYGANYGYT
11,-,TRBV6-1,ASSEIRDRGAF
13,-,TRBV24-1,ATSDSTSGKYEQY